One sample yielded the 17 T cell receptor beta chains listed below, sequenced in a study of cytomegalovirus exposure and HLA in healthy donors. The PCR was carried out with 60 Vbeta primers and 13 Jbeta primers. Generated by immunoSEQ multiplex PCR, the TCRdb table keeps only in-frame clones and is missing some. This repertoire shows roughly 120,000 clones, 65% to 85% found once; its top ten account for about 16%. Sequencing was performed on PBMCs. The receptor source for this set is a man aged 50 to 59 in good health and CMV-seropositive.

V and J are TRBV15 and TRBJ2-7; 9 bases are shared with TRBD2. Germline V gene lookup returns CDR1 LNHNV and CDR2 YYDKDF (reference sequence). J was trimmed by 3 bases and V by 0 bases; bases with no gene match: 9. This CDR3 comprises 17 residues. The CDR3 bases are TGTGCCACCAGCAGAGATTGGGGGCGGGAGGGCTTCTACGAGCAGTACTTC. Residues: CATSRDWGREGFYEQYF.

V is TRBV6-6 and J is TRBJ2-5; D may be TRBD1 (6 bases). Trimming took off 6 bases at V and 5 bases at J, with 13 bases between the two ends. Germline V gene lookup returns CDR1 MNHNY and CDR2 SVGAGI (reference sequence). The CDR3 has 13 residues. CDR3 sequence: CASRPQGWETQYF. The CDR3 DNA reads TGTGCCAGCAGACCACAGGGATGGGAGACCCAGTACTTC.

This clone turned up a few times. The chain links TRBV5-1 to TRBJ2-7; 7 positions match TRBD2. With V trimmed by 1 base and J by 1 base, 2 bases remained unmatched. CDR1 and CDR2 (germline): SGHRS, YFSETQ. The CDR3 loop spans 14 amino acids. DNA of the CDR3: TGCGCCAGCAGCTTGACTAGCGCTTCCTACGAGCAGTACTTC. It yields the protein CASSLTSASYEQYF.

Notes on this clone: The sample carries other DNA sequences with the same CDR3. V and J are TRBV19 and TRBJ1-5, with D perhaps matching TRBD1 (6 bases). The CDR3 has 14 residues. CDR1 LNHDA and CDR2 SQIVND come from the germline V gene (reference sequence). V was shortened by 3 bases and J by 3 bases, with 9 bases between the two germline ends. This CDR3 is CASSIRDTNQPQHF. The CDR3 DNA reads as TGTGCCAGTAGTATCCGGGACACCAATCAGCCCCAGCATTTT.

J is TRBJ2-2 and V is TRBV29-1, with 12 bases matching TRBD1. The CDR3 consists of 16 residues. Germline CDR1 and CDR2: SQVTM and ANQGSEA. Trimming took 7 bases from V and 4 from J; bases not matched to a gene: 10. In DNA, the CDR3 is TGCAGCGGGGGCGGGACAGGGGGCTCGGGCACCGGGGAGCTGTTTTTT. It is translated as CSGGGTGGSGTGELFF.

This sequence joins TRBV6-5 and TRBJ1-2; TRBD1 might be the D (6 bases). Trimming took 0 bases from V and 3 from J, leaving 11 bases between them. CDR1 and CDR2 from the germline V gene are MNHEY and SVGAGI. The CDR3 contains 15 residues. The CDR3 DNA is TGTGCCAGCAGTTACTCCGAGGGACAAGACTATGGCTACACCTTC. Translating it yields CASSYSEGQDYGYTF.

The chain links TRBV19 to TRBJ2-7, with TRBD2 identical over 10 bases. Germline assignment: CDR1 LNHDA and CDR2 SQIVND (reference sequence). The V segment lost 2 bases and the J segment 3 bases; nucleotides outside the gene matches: 1. The CDR3 is 14 residues long. The CDR3 protein is CASSIRLAGYEQYF. The CDR3 DNA sequence: TGTGCCAGTAGTATAAGACTAGCGGGCTACGAGCAGTACTTC.

The sample holds one count of this clone. The J gene is TRBJ2-1, the V gene TRBV5-1, with no clear D. V lost 2 bases and J lost 5, with 11 bases in between. Looked up from germline, CDR1 is SGHRS and CDR2 is YFSETQ. This CDR3 has 14 residues. The CDR3 nucleotides are TGCGCCAGCAGCTTAATAACTGCGAACAATGAGCAGTTCTTC. This translates into CASSLITANNEQFF. Variable domain in full (rest from reference TRBV5-1 and TRBJ2-1): KAGVTQTPRYLIKTRGQQVTLSCSPISGHRSVSWYQQTPGQGLQFLFEYFSETQRNKGNFPGRFSGRQFSNSRSEMNVSTLELGDSALYLCASSLITANNEQFFGPGTRLTVL.

This sequence joins TRBV7-6 and TRBJ1-3; D unresolved. Germline-derived CDR1 and CDR2 are SGHVS and FNYEAQ. The CDR3 runs to 16 residues. Trimming took 4 bases from V and 1 from J, leaving 14 bases between them. The CDR3 region has the DNA TGTGCCAGCAGCTCTGCCAGGTCCGATTCTGGAAACACCATATATTTT. Protein product: CASSSARSDSGNTIYF.

The rearrangement joins TRBV5-5 to TRBJ2-2; 7 bases match TRBD2. J gave up 6 bases and V 4 bases, and 9 bases lay outside the gene matches. CDR1 SGHKS and CDR2 YYEKEE come from the germline V gene (reference sequence). The CDR3 length is 15 residues. The DNA of the CDR3 is TGTGCCAGCAGCCTTCTAGCGGATGGGGCCGGGGAGCTGTTTTTT. Protein: CASSLLADGAGELFF.

This chain connects TRBV6-5 to TRBJ2-1; D possibly corresponds to TRBD1 (7 bases). The CDR3 spans 15 residues. Germline loops: CDR1 MNHEY, CDR2 SVGAGI. The V end lost 6 bases, the J end lost 5 bases, and 17 bases lay between the germline ends. For the CDR3, the DNA is TGTGCCAGCAGCCTACTAGCAGGGGGACACAATGAGCAGTTCTTC. Encoded protein: CASSLLAGGHNEQFF.

This clone came up a few times. The V and J genes are TRBV19 and TRBJ2-2; the D gene is possibly TRBD1 (6 bases). Deletions cut 7 bases from V and 2 bases from J, with 11 bases between. The CDR3 length is 14 residues. Per the germline V gene, CDR1 is LNHDA and CDR2 is SQIVND (reference sequence). The CDR3 sequence: CASNDRTNTGELFF. The CDR3 DNA follows: TGTGCCAGTAATGACAGGACCAACACCGGGGAGCTGTTTTTT.

The chain joins TRBV7-6 to TRBJ1-2, with TRBD1 as a possible D gene (5 bases). V was trimmed by 5 bases and J by 8 bases, leaving 15 bases between them. CDR1 and CDR2 from the germline V gene are SGHVS and FNYEAQ. This CDR3 spans 13 amino acids. Here the CDR3 DNA reads TGTGCCAGCAGCCACCCGGACATTAGAGGCTACACCTTC. This gives the protein CASSHPDIRGYTF.

This rearrangement joins TRBV4-3 to TRBJ1-2, with D perhaps matching TRBD1 (5 bases). Germline loops: CDR1 LGHNA, CDR2 YSLEER. The CDR3 is made up of 15 amino acids. The V and J ends lost 0 bases and 1 base respectively, with 9 bases between them. CDR3 sequence (DNA): TGCGCCAGCAGCCAAGATCGGGGGGGTAACTATGGCTACACCTTC. The encoded protein is CASSQDRGGNYGYTF.

J is TRBJ1-5 and V is TRBV28; D is perhaps TRBD1 (5 bases). V lost 10 bases and J lost 6, with 19 bases in between. The CDR3 covers 14 residues. CDR1 is MDHEN and CDR2 is SYDVKM in the germline V gene. As DNA, the CDR3 is TGTGCCACCTCTCCACTTCAGGGCCGTCAGCCCCAGCATTTT. It specifies CATSPLQGRQPQHF.

V and J are TRBV11-3 and TRBJ2-5, with 8 bases aligning to TRBD1. CDR3 size: 15 residues. CDR1 and CDR2 from the germline V gene are SGHNT and YENEEA. V lost 5 bases to trimming and J lost 5 bases; unmatched junction nucleotides: 10. DNA for the CDR3: TGTGCCAGCAGCCGCCCTCGGGACAGGCGGGAGACCCAGTACTTC. This sequence encodes CASSRPRDRRETQYF.

This chain connects TRBV4-3 to TRBJ2-3, with 11 bases aligning to TRBD2. The CDR3 extends over 17 amino acids. Germline CDR1 reads LGHNA; CDR2 reads YSLEER. The trim removed 2 bases at V and 0 bases at J, leaving 4 bases unmatched. The CDR3 spells CASSQRASGGSTDTQYF. Written as DNA, the CDR3 is TGCGCCAGCAGCCAAAGGGCTAGCGGGGGGAGCACAGATACGCAGTATTTT.